The clone carrying this TCR beta chain has a count of ten or more. This sample is drawn from a study of T-cell memory formation after mild COVID-19. One entry per CDR3 protein results from TCRdb running MiXCR on the 5' RACE reads. Counted here are about 110,000 distinct CDR3 sequences, 15% to 20% occurring once; the ten biggest clones make up approximately 5.1%. CDR1 and CDR2 from the germline V gene are SGHNT and YYREEE (reference sequence). The CDR3 is 15 amino acids. Germline trimming cut 4 bases from V and 10 bases from J; bases unmatched to any gene: 10. This clonotype originated in a man younger than 35 who had mild COVID-19 (a few samples of this study predate the infection). Cell type and time point are not known. The chain uses TRBV5-4 and TRBJ1-6; 8 nucleotides agree with TRBD1. Sequenced: PBMCs or a T cell subset sorted from them (not recorded which). Here the CDR3 reads CASSLTGALLSPLHF. The CDR3 region has the DNA TGTGCCAGCAGCCTGACAGGGGCTCTTCTGTCACCCCTCCACTTT.